The 31 T cell receptor beta chains below were found in one sample sequenced in a study of cytomegalovirus exposure and HLA in healthy donors. The PCR contained 60 Vbeta and 13 Jbeta primers. Clones were read by immunoSEQ multiplex PCR, and TCRdb kept only the in-frame ones, dropping some. This table holds 170,000 or so clones, almost 85% found once. Sequencing was performed on PBMCs. The receptors stem from a boy aged 2 to 9 in good health and CMV-seronegative.

The rearrangement uses TRBV29-1 and TRBJ2-5, with 11 bases matching TRBD2. Trimming cost V 5 bases and J 2 bases; bases outside gene matches: 10. The V gene's germline CDR1 is SQVTM and CDR2 ANQGSEA. The CDR3 extends over 16 amino acids. CDR3 DNA sequence: TGCAGCGTTTCCGGGCTAGCGGGAGGCCGACAAGAGACCCAGTACTTC. Protein sequence: CSVSGLAGGRQETQYF.

The chain has TRBV19 and TRBJ2-7, with 12 bases fitting TRBD1. With 5 bases clipped from V and 7 bases from J, the junction kept 6 bases outside the gene matches. Germline V gives CDR1 LNHDA, CDR2 SQIVND (reference sequence). The CDR3 sequence is 14 residues long. CDR3: CASSSGQGAGEQYF. In DNA, the CDR3 is TGTGCCAGTAGTTCGGGACAGGGGGCGGGAGAGCAGTACTTC.

V gene TRBV6-1 combines with J gene TRBJ1-2, with 11 bases matching TRBD1. Germline V gives CDR1 MNHNS, CDR2 SASEGT. The CDR3 runs to 15 residues. With V trimmed by 3 bases and J by 6 bases, 6 bases remained unmatched. The CDR3, as DNA: TGTGCCAGCAGTGACGGGACAGGGGGTCGGGATGGCTACACCTTC. It yields the protein CASSDGTGGRDGYTF.

This clone appeared a few times. The genes are TRBV18 and TRBJ1-1, with D unresolved. This CDR3 has 15 amino acids. CDR1 and CDR2 from the germline V gene are KGHSH and LQKENI. Trimming took 1 base from V and 3 from J, leaving 12 bases between them. For the CDR3, the DNA is TGTGCCAGCTCACCACATTCAGGTTCAGACACTGAAGCTTTCTTT. Protein sequence: CASSPHSGSDTEAFF.

The chain uses TRBV18 and TRBJ2-6; possible D gene TRBD2, 6 bases. V lost 1 base to trimming and J lost 0 bases, with 13 bases between them. CDR1 is KGHSH and CDR2 is LQKENI in the germline V gene. CDR3 size: 18 residues. CDR3 region: CASSPLRDSNSGANVLTF. The CDR3, as DNA: TGTGCCAGCTCACCACTTCGGGACTCCAACTCTGGGGCCAACGTCCTGACTTTC.

The rearrangement links TRBV7-6 to TRBJ2-5, with D possibly matching TRBD1 (5 bases). Trimming removed 1 base from V and 2 bases from J, with 5 bases in between. This CDR3 comprises 13 residues. Germline lookup yields CDR1 SGHVS and CDR2 FNYEAQ. The CDR3 sequence is CASSLEGQETQYF. CDR3 nucleotides: TGTGCCAGCAGCTTAGAGGGGCAAGAGACCCAGTACTTC.

The V gene is TRBV13, the J gene TRBJ1-4, with D perhaps TRBD1 (5 bases). Germline values: CDR1 PRHDT, CDR2 FYEKMQ (reference sequence). The CDR3 is made up of 14 amino acids. V lost 5 bases, J lost 4 bases, and 11 bases lay in between. The CDR3 DNA reads as TGTGCCAGCAGCCGATACAGGAATAATGAAAAACTGTTTTTT. Protein sequence: CASSRYRNNEKLFF. Full variable domain (remainder filled in from reference TRBV13 and TRBJ1-4): AAGVIQSPRHLIKEKRETATLKCYPIPRHDTVYWYQQGPGQDPQFLISFYEKMQSDKGSIPDRFSAQQFSDYHSELNMSSLELGDSALYFCASSRYRNNEKLFFGSGTQLSVL.

The CDR3 sequence: CASSGGAFNEQFF. DNA for the CDR3: TGTGCCAGCAGCGGTGGAGCGTTCAATGAGCAGTTCTTC. The chain employs TRBV9 and TRBJ2-1; D is ambiguous. V dropped 3 bases and J dropped 6 bases, with 10 bases sitting between them. CDR1 SGDLS and CDR2 YYNGEE come from the germline V gene. This CDR3 has 13 amino acids.

This rearrangement joins TRBV5-1 to TRBJ2-2; the match to TRBD1 covers 8 bases. After removal of 4 bases from V and 3 bases from J, the junction contained 5 bases not matched to a gene. This CDR3 has 15 residues. The germline V gene has CDR1 SGHRS and CDR2 YFSETQ. CDR3 sequence (DNA): TGCGCCAGCAGCATGGACAGGGCTGACACCGGGGAGCTGTTTTTT. Translated, it gives CASSMDRADTGELFF.

The chain uses TRBV9 and TRBJ2-3, with 7 bases matching TRBD2. Trimming at V came to 3 bases and at J to 0 bases, leaving 4 bases not matched to a gene. Germline loops: CDR1 SGDLS, CDR2 YYNGEE. The CDR3 has 15 residues. CDR3 region: CASSESSGSTDTQYF. DNA for the CDR3: TGTGCCAGCAGCGAATCTAGCGGCAGCACAGATACGCAGTATTTT.

The rearrangement uses TRBV30 and TRBJ2-5; TRBD1 matches at 7 bases. The DNA end is a closer match to TRBJ2-7, so the J assignment may be wrong. This CDR3 spans 12 amino acids. The germline V gene encodes CDR1 GTSNPN and CDR2 SVGIG (reference sequence). DNA of the CDR3: TGTGCCTCGGCGCAGACAGGGCCCGAGCAGTACTTC. Translating gives CASAQTGPEQYF.

This clone has only a few counts. The chain is built from TRBV2 and TRBJ1-2; 8 nucleotides match TRBD1. This CDR3 has 18 residues. Trimming cost V 1 base and J 5 bases; bases outside gene matches: 15. Germline-derived CDR1 and CDR2 are SNHLY and FYNNEI. CDR3 nucleotide sequence: TGTGCCAGCAGTGAAGAGACTCCCTGGGACAGGATCGATTATGGCTACACCTTC. Translated: CASSEETPWDRIDYGYTF.

The sample holds a few counts of this clone. This chain uses TRBV5-5 with TRBJ2-7; possibly TRBD1 for D (5 bases). V was trimmed by 2 bases and J by 1 base, leaving 7 bases between them. This CDR3 is built from 13 residues. The V gene's germline CDR1 is SGHKS and CDR2 YYEKEE (reference sequence). The CDR3 nucleotides are TGTGCCAGCAGCTTTACAGGTTCCTACGAGCAGTACTTC. It yields the protein CASSFTGSYEQYF.

The chain uses TRBV4-1 and TRBJ1-1; the match to TRBD1 covers 7 bases. The CDR3 sequence is 14 residues long. The germline V gene has CDR1 MGHRA and CDR2 YSYEKL. Losses at the gene ends were 1 base for V and 6 bases for J; bases not matched to a gene: 5. The CDR3, as DNA: TGCGCCAGCAGCCAAGGACAGGGTTGGTCTGAAGCTTTCTTT. Its translation: CASSQGQGWSEAFF.

The genes are TRBV5-1 and TRBJ2-5; TRBD2 might be the D (6 bases). The end of the DNA aligns better with TRBJ2-7, so the J call may be wrong. Germline values: CDR1 SGHRS, CDR2 YFSETQ. The CDR3 has 14 residues. The CDR3 nucleotides are TGCGCCAGCAGAACTAGCCCGGAGGGCTACGAGCAGTACTTC. It codes for CASRTSPEGYEQYF.

The chain links TRBV5-1 to TRBJ2-1; 7 nucleotides agree with TRBD2. The germline gives CDR1 SGHRS, CDR2 YFSETQ. With V trimmed by 0 bases and J by 4 bases, 7 bases remained unmatched. The CDR3 length is 16 residues. In DNA, the CDR3 is TGCGCCAGCAGCTTGGGTCTAGCGGAGGATTACAATGAGCAGTTCTTC. Protein sequence: CASSLGLAEDYNEQFF. Drawing the rest from reference TRBV5-1 and TRBJ2-1, the complete variable domain is KAGVTQTPRYLIKTRGQQVTLSCSPISGHRSVSWYQQTPGQGLQFLFEYFSETQRNKGNFPGRFSGRQFSNSRSEMNVSTLELGDSALYLCASSLGLAEDYNEQFFGPGTRLTVL.

This chain uses TRBV19 with TRBJ1-4; TRBD1 matches at 7 bases. V trimming: 10 bases; J trimming: 4 bases; junction bases outside the gene matches: 9. CDR1 LNHDA and CDR2 SQIVND come from the germline V gene (reference sequence). This CDR3 has 14 amino acids. Here the CDR3 reads CATTPGQSNEKLFF. CDR3 bases: TGTGCCACCACCCCGGGACAGAGTAATGAAAAACTGTTTTTT.

The CDR3 is CAWRKIMGLGYEQYF. CDR3 nucleotide sequence: TGTGCCTGGAGAAAAATCATGGGACTAGGCTACGAGCAGTACTTC. This chain links TRBV30 with TRBJ2-5; TRBD2 agrees at 8 bases. TRBJ2-7 matches the DNA end more closely, so the J call is doubtful. The CDR3 covers 15 residues. Germline loops: CDR1 GTSNPN, CDR2 SVGIG (reference sequence).

The CDR3 sequence is CMTSATDTQYF. The CDR3 nucleotides are TGCATGACTAGCGCTACAGATACGCAGTATTTT. The chain employs TRBV20-1 and TRBJ2-3; 8 bases fit TRBD2. Looked up from germline, CDR1 is DFQATT and CDR2 is SNEGSKA (reference sequence). The CDR3 runs 11 residues.

The chain recombines TRBV2 with TRBJ2-1; possible D gene TRBD2, 6 bases. The V gene lost 3 bases and the J gene lost 4 bases, with 25 bases spanning the gap. The CDR3 covers 19 residues. In germline, CDR1 is SNHLY, CDR2 FYNNEI. The CDR3 sequence is CASSDPFKAIADPYNEQFF. CDR3 nucleotide sequence: TGTGCCAGCAGTGACCCCTTTAAGGCGATAGCGGACCCATACAATGAGCAGTTCTTC.

CDR3 region: CASSLTVLAGSDTQYF. CDR3 nucleotide sequence: TGTGCCAGCAGCTTGACCGTACTAGCGGGATCAGATACGCAGTATTTT. This rearrangement joins TRBV5-4 to TRBJ2-3; 10 nucleotides line up with TRBD2. CDR3 length equals 16 residues. Trimming took 1 base from V and 4 from J; bases not matched to a gene: 6. The germline V gene has CDR1 SGHNT and CDR2 YYREEE (reference sequence).

The V call is TRBV30, the J call TRBJ1-1; possibly TRBD1 for D (5 bases). Germline CDR1 GTSNPN, CDR2 SVGIG (reference sequence). The ends were cut back, 4 bases at V and 5 bases at J, with 17 bases in the middle. The CDR3 contains 14 residues. The CDR3 reads CAWTLGLGGTEAFF. In nucleotides, the CDR3 is TGTGCCTGGACCCTCGGTTTGGGGGGTACTGAAGCTTTCTTT.

The rearrangement links TRBV28 to TRBJ1-1; TRBD1 agrees at 8 bases. Losses at the gene ends were 4 bases for V and 3 bases for J; bases not matched to a gene: 4. The CDR3 extends over 14 amino acids. Germline values: CDR1 MDHEN, CDR2 SYDVKM. The chain's CDR3 is CASSSSTGDTEAFF. In DNA, the CDR3 is TGTGCCAGCAGTTCCTCGACAGGGGACACTGAAGCTTTCTTT.

This clone appeared once. V is TRBV7-8 and J is TRBJ2-1; 8 bases line up with TRBD2. V lost 2 bases and J lost 7; bases outside the gene matches: 10. This CDR3 contains 16 residues. Germline V lookup: CDR1 SGHVS, CDR2 FQNEAQ. CDR3 sequence: CASSLSWGLAGNEQFF. As DNA, the CDR3 is TGTGCCAGCAGCTTATCATGGGGGCTAGCGGGTAATGAGCAGTTCTTC.

The chain couples TRBV5-1 to TRBJ2-1; no reliable D call. Trimming removed 5 bases from V and 0 bases from J, with 6 bases in between. The germline V gene has CDR1 SGHRS and CDR2 YFSETQ. The CDR3 has 13 residues. Written as DNA, the CDR3 is TGCGCCAGCAGTATCAGCTCCTACAATGAGCAGTTCTTC. Translated: CASSISSYNEQFF.

This chain joins TRBV18 and TRBJ1-3, with a possible D match to TRBD1 (6 bases). This CDR3 spans 18 amino acids. Per germline, CDR1 KGHSH and CDR2 LQKENI. The V gene lost 6 bases and the J gene lost 3 bases, with 24 bases spanning the gap. The CDR3 nucleotides are TGTGCCAGCTCCCGACAGGAGGTCTTTTCTAGCTTTGGAAACACCATATATTTT. Protein product: CASSRQEVFSSFGNTIYF.

The genes are TRBV5-4 and TRBJ2-1; the D gene is possibly TRBD2 (6 bases). In germline, CDR1 is SGHNT, CDR2 YYREEE (reference sequence). The CDR3 contains 14 residues. V was trimmed by 4 bases and J by 1 base, leaving 9 bases between them. CDR3 coding DNA: TGTGCCAGCAGCGGGACTGGATCCTACAATGAGCAGTTCTTC. This encodes CASSGTGSYNEQFF.

V is TRBV18 and J is TRBJ2-3, with TRBD1 matching over 7 bases. Germline CDR1 reads KGHSH; CDR2 reads LQKENI. J was trimmed by 4 bases and V by 3 bases; bases with no gene match: 10. This CDR3 region has 16 residues. This CDR3 is CASSPRGLPPPDTQYF. Here the CDR3 DNA reads TGTGCCAGCTCACCGAGGGGGCTACCCCCCCCAGATACGCAGTATTTT.

This chain links TRBV6-7 with TRBJ2-2; 8 nucleotides line up with TRBD2. TRBV6-7 is labeled an ORF, and its function is uncertain. CDR3 length equals 20 residues. The CDR3 nucleotides read TGTCCCCGCATGCTAGACAGGAGGACTGGGCGGGAGGTTAACACCGGGGAGCTGTTTTTT. Protein product: CPRMLDRRTGREVNTGELFF.

The rearrangement joins TRBV12-5 to TRBJ1-2, with TRBD1 as a possible D gene (6 bases). CDR1 and CDR2 from the germline V gene are LGHNT and FRNRAP. The CDR3 consists of 14 residues. V lost 4 bases, J lost 3 bases, and 12 bases lay in between. DNA of the CDR3: TGTGCTAGTGGTTATCAACAGGGTGACTATGGCTACACCTTC. Translating it yields CASGYQQGDYGYTF.

V gene TRBV5-1 combines with J gene TRBJ2-5; TRBD1 might be the D (6 bases). The CDR3 has 14 amino acids. The germline V gene encodes CDR1 SGHRS and CDR2 YFSETQ. Trimming took off 4 bases at V and 2 bases at J, with 12 bases between the two ends. The CDR3 protein is CASSHRAFQETQYF. CDR3 DNA: TGCGCCAGCAGCCACAGGGCCTTTCAAGAGACCCAGTACTTC.